Listed below are T cell receptor beta chains from one sample, sequenced in a study of T cells in Graves' hyperthyroidism and ophthalmopathy. TCRdb re-called the multiplex PCR reads with MiXCR, one entry per CDR3 protein. The sample has 550,000 to 850,000 distinct CDR3 sequences, about 19% seen once. The sequencing sample was made of blood. The receptors were sampled from a woman aged 45-60 years with Graves' hyperthyroidism that later progressed to Graves' ophthalmopathy. The CDR3 runs from the conserved cysteine through the conserved F or W. The D gene is left open where the match is weak. A clone size is listed for some rows: how often the clone was seen (once, few, many), or a class if it is expanded.

D gene	clone size	V gene	J gene	CDR3 DNA	CDR3 protein
TRBD2	many	TRBV7-3	TRBJ2-3	TGTGCCAGCAGCGATAGCGGGCCGGCAGATACGCAGTATTTT	CASSDSGPADTQYF
NA	few	TRBV27	TRBJ1-4	TGTGCCAGCAGGGCACTCACCGGGACGCAAAAACTGTTTTTT	CASRALTGTQKLFF
NA	few	TRBV29-1	TRBJ2-7	TGCAGCGTTGGGGAGAGCTCCTACGAGCAGTACTTC	CSVGESSYEQYF
NA	NA	TRBV7-8	TRBJ2-3	TGTGCCAGCAGCTTATGGGGTCGGGCAGATACGCAGTATTTT	CASSLWGRADTQYF
TRBD1	few	TRBV15	TRBJ1-6	TGTGCCACCAGCAGACGCCGGGACAGGGGAAATTCACCCCTCCACTTT	CATSRRRDRGNSPLHF
NA	many	TRBV20-1	TRBJ2-5	TGCAGTGCGGCAACCATAAGAACTCTCCAAGAGACCCAGTACTTC	CSAATIRTLQETQYF
NA	NA	TRBV10-3	TRBJ2-3	TGTGCCATCAGTAAGGGACGGTCCACTAGCACAGATACGCAGTATTTT	CAISKGRSTSTDTQYF
TRBD2	many	TRBV12-3/TRBV12-4	TRBJ2-3	TGTGCCAGCAGTCCGAGCGGGGGGGCAGATACGCAGTATTTT	CASSPSGGADTQYF
TRBD1	NA	TRBV7-9	TRBJ1-2	TGTGCCAGCAGCTATCCACAGGGGGTTAATGGCTACACCTTC	CASSYPQGVNGYTF
NA	NA	TRBV19	TRBJ1-2	TGTGCCAGTAGTATAGGACCTCCGGCCCTTTCGGGCTACACCTTC	CASSIGPPALSGYTF
TRBD2	NA	TRBV7-9	TRBJ2-3	TGTGCCAGCAGCACCCCGGGACTAGCGGGGTTTACGCAGTATTTT	CASSTPGLAGFTQYF
NA	NA	TRBV10-2	TRBJ1-2	TGCGCCAGCAGTGGTGCCGGGACACCCAACTATGGCTACACCTTC	CASSGAGTPNYGYTF
NA	many	TRBV11-2	TRBJ2-1	TGTGCCAGCAGCTTAGGAGGGCAGACTGGGGAGCAGTTCTTC	CASSLGGQTGEQFF
NA	many	TRBV11-2	TRBJ2-3	TGTGCCAGCAGCTTAGAGCGGGTGAGCACAGATACGCAGTATTTT	CASSLERVSTDTQYF
NA	few	TRBV12-3/TRBV12-4	TRBJ1-5	TGTGCCAGCAGTTATCAGGGAAGCAATCAGCCCCAGCATTTT	CASSYQGSNQPQHF
NA	many	TRBV7-2	TRBJ2-5	TGTGCCAGCAGCGTAGAGACCCAGTACTTC	CASSVETQYF
TRBD1	NA	TRBV6-1	TRBJ1-2	TGTGCCAGCAGGCAGCCCGGGACAGGGAGGACTAATTATGGCTACACCTTC	CASRQPGTGRTNYGYTF
TRBD1	many	TRBV3-1	TRBJ1-2	TGTGCCAGCAGCCAAGAACAGGGGTGGAATGGCTACACCTTC	CASSQEQGWNGYTF
NA	NA	TRBV29-1	TRBJ1-1	TGCAGCGGGATCGACACTTTGAACACTGAAGCTTTCTTT	CSGIDTLNTEAFF
TRBD1	few	TRBV5-1	TRBJ1-2	TGCGCCAGCGCTAGCAGGGGGACACAACGGGGCTACACCTTC	CASASRGTQRGYTF
TRBD2	few	TRBV7-9	TRBJ2-3	TGTGCCAGCAGCTTAGTCAGCCTAGCGGGGGGCACAGATACGCAGTATTTT	CASSLVSLAGGTDTQYF
NA	NA	TRBV12-3/TRBV12-4	TRBJ2-7	TGTGCCAGCAGTTTCGTCAGGGTGAACTCCTACGAGCAGTACTTC	CASSFVRVNSYEQYF
NA	once	TRBV7-9	TRBJ2-1	TGTGCCAGCAGATCCCACACGAATGAGCAGTTCTTC	CASRSHTNEQFF
NA	many	TRBV6-1	TRBJ2-5	TGTGCCAGCAGGTCTCATCACGGACTATGGGAGACCCAGTACTTC	CASRSHHGLWETQYF
NA	few	TRBV30	TRBJ2-3	TGTGCCTGGAAGAGGGGGACGGGGGATACGCAGTATTTT	CAWKRGTGDTQYF
NA	NA	TRBV3-1	TRBJ1-3	TGTGCCAGCAGCCAAGATCGTGTTCCTGGAAACACCATATATTTT	CASSQDRVPGNTIYF
NA	NA	TRBV20-1	TRBJ2-7	TGCAGTGCTTTTACCCCCCCGGGGAGGAATCTCGAGCAGTACTTC	CSAFTPPGRNLEQYF
NA	many	TRBV11-3	TRBJ2-3	TGTGCCAGCAGCTTTAGTTCCACCTCTAAGGATACGCAGTATTTT	CASSFSSTSKDTQYF
NA	NA	TRBV29-1	TRBJ1-1	TGCAGCGTTGAAGGGGGGCCCACTGAAGCTTTCTTT	CSVEGGPTEAFF
TRBD2	NA	TRBV4-1	TRBJ2-1	TGCGCCAGCAGCCTGGGATGGACTAGCGGGGGAAATGAGCAGTTCTTC	CASSLGWTSGGNEQFF